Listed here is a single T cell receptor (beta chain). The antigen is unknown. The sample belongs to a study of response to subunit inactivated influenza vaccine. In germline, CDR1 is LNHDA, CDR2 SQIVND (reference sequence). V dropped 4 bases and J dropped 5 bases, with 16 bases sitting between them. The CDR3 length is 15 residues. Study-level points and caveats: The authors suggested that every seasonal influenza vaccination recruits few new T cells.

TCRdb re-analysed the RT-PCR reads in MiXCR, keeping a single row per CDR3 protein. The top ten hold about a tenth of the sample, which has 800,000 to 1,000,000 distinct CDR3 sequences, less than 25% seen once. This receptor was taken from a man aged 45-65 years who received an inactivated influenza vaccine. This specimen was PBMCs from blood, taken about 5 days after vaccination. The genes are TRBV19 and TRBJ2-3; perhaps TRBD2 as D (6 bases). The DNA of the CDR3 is TGTGCCAGTAGTAAAAGGGACCTCGGGGGAGATACGCAGTATTTT. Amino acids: CASSKRDLGGDTQYF.